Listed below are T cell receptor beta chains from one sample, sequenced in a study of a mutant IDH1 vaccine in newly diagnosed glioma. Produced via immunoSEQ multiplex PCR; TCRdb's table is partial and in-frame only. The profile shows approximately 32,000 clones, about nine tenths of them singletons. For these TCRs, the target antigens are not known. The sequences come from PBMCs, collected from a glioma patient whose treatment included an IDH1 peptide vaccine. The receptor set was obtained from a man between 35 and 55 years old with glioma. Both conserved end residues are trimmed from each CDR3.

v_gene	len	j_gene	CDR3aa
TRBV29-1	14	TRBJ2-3	SVEGQGTLSTDTQY
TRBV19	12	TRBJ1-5	ASSATGREQPQH
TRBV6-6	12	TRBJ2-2	ATSTGQGTGELF
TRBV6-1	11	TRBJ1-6	ASSDPRNSPLH
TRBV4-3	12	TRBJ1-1	ASSQAGPPGRAF
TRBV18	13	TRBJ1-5	ASSLGTGGNQPQH
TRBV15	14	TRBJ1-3	ATSRDRGLFGNTIY
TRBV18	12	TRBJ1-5	ASSPTGFNQPQH
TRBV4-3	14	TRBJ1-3	ASSQDQGTGAYTIY
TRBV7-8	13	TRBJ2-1	ASSSLAGSYNEQF
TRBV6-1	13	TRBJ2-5	ASSRSQGSGETQY
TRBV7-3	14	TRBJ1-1	ASSLNGGTLNTEAF
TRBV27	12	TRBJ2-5	ASSSTGLQETQY
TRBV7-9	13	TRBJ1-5	ASSLTGGYNQPQH
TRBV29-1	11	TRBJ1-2	SVGATGNGGYT
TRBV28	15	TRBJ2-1	ASSSTPGLAGGREQF
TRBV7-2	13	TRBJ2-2	ASSPVGRGTGELF
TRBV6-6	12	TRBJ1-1	ASSYEHGNTEAF
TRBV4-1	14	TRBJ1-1	ASSQERYFKNTEAF
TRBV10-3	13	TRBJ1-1	AISLLGQGDTEAF
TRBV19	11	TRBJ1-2	ASSPGREDGYT
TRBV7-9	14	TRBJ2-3	ASSPQGQGGTDTQY
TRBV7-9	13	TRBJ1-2	ASSLAGTGHYGYT
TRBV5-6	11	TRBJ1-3	ASSFSSGNTIY
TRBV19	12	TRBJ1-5	ASSISPGTWPQH
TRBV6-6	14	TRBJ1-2	ASSPSMGRTFYGYT
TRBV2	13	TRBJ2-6	ASSLSEAGANVLT
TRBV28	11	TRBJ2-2	ASSFLRTGELF
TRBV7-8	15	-	ASSLDADHRISYEQY
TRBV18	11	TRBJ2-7	ASSRGQGREQY
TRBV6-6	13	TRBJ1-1	ASSYSAGMNTEAF
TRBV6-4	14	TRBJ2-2	ASSDSGSPGTGELF
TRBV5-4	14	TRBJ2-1	ASSLILAGGGNEQF
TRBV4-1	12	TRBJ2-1	ASSSSTSVNEQF
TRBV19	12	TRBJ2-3	ATRSTGGADTQY
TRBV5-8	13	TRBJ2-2	ASSLGTGDTGELF
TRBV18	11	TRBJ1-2	ASSPDPDYGYT
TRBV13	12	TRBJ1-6	ASSSGLANSPLH
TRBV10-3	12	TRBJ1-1	AISTDRGNTEAF
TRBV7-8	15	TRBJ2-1	ASSPEFRGESYNEQF
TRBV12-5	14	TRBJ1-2	ASGGWTQGGSHGYT
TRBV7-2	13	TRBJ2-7	ASSLETSRSYEQY
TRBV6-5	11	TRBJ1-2	ASSYSTGNGYT
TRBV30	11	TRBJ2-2	AWSVRATGELF
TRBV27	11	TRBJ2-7	ASSPGFGYEQY
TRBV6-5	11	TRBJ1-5	ASSYSPASPQH
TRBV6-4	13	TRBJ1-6	ASSDSTDNNSPLH
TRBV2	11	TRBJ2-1	ASSDRREAEQF
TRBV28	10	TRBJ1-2	ASTVTGVNYT
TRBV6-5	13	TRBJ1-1	ASSYAFGGNTEAF